This paragraph reports one T cell receptor beta chain. In the original analysis: Cell counts per sample came from amplifying reference gene primers. Assay: immunoSEQ multiplex PCR; the TCRdb copy retains only in-frame clones and omits some. V, J and clone size are those of that table, while D and trimming were read from the DNA. The data show 200,000 to 250,000 clones, around 82% seen once. The CDR3 is made up of 16 amino acids. From germline, CDR1 is LGHDT and CDR2 YNNKEL (reference sequence). Unmatched junction bases numbered 5, after V lost 5 bases and J lost 0 bases. The data were obtained in a study of blood T cell repertoires in COVID-19. In the study overall: Both acute and convalescent COVID-19 samples were obtained from the United States, Italy and Spain. Sample material is recorded as cDNA or gDNA derived from T cells, B-cell-depleted T cells, or PBMCs.

The chain uses TRBV3-1 (or the pseudogene TRBV3-2) and TRBJ2-3, with 10 bases aligning to TRBD2. This clonotype originated in a woman in her thirties who had recovered from COVID-19. Sequenced material: peripheral blood. DNA for the CDR3: TGTGCCAGCAGCGAAGGGACTAGCGAGAGCACAGATACGCAGTATTTT. It codes for CASSEGTSESTDTQYF.